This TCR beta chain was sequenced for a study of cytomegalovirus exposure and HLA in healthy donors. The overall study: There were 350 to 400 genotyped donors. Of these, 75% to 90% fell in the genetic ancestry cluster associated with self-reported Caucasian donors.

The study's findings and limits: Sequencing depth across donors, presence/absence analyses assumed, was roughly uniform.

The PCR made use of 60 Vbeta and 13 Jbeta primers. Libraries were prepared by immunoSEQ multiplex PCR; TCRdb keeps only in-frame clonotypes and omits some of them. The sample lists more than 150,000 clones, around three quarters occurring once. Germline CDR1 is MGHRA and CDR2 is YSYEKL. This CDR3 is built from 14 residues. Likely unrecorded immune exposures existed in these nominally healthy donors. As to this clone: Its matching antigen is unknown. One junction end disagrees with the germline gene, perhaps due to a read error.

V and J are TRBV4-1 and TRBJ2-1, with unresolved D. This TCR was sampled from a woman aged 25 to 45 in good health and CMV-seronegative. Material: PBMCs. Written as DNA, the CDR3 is TGCGCCAGCAGCCAAGATAACTCCCACAATGAGCAGTTCTTC. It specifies CASSQDNSHNEQFF.